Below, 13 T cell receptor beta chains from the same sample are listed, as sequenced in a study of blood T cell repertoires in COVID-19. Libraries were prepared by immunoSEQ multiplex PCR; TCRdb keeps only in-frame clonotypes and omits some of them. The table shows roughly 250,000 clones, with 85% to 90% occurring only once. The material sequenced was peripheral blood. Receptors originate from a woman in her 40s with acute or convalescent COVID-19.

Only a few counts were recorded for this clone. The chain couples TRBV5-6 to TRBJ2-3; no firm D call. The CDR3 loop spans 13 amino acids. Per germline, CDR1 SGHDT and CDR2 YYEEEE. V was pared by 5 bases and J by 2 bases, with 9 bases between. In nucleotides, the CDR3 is TGTGCCAGCAGGACGGGTAACACAGATACGCAGTATTTT. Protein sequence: CASRTGNTDTQYF.

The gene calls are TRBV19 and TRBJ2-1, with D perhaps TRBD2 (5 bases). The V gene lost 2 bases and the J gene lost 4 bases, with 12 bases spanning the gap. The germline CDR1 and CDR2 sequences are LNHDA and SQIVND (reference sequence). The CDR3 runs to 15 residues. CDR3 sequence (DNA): TGTGCCAGTAGTATAAGCGGCGCCCCGTACAATGAGCAGTTCTTC. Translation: CASSISGAPYNEQFF. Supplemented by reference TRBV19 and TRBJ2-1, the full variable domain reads DGGITQSPKYLFRKEGQNVTLSCEQNLNHDAMYWYRQDPGQGLRLIYYSQIVNDFQKGDIAEGYSVSREKKESFPLTVTSAQKNPTAFYLCASSISGAPYNEQFFGPGTRLTVL.

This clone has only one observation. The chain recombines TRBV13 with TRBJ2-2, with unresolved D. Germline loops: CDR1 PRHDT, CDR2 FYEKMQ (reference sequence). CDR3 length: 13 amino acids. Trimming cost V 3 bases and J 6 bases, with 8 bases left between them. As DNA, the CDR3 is TGTGCCAGCAGCTTTCGAGAGGCCGGGGAGCTGTTTTTT. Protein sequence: CASSFREAGELFF. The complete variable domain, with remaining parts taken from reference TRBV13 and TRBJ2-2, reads AAGVIQSPRHLIKEKRETATLKCYPIPRHDTVYWYQQGPGQDPQFLISFYEKMQSDKGSIPDRFSAQQFSDYHSELNMSSLELGDSALYFCASSFREAGELFFGEGSRLTVL.

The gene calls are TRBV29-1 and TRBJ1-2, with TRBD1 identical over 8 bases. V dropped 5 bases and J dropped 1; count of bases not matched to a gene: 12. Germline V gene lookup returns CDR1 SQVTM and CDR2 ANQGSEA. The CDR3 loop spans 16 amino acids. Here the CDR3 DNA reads TGCAGCGTTTCTACCTGGACAGGGCCTCATAACTATGGCTACACCTTC. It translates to CSVSTWTGPHNYGYTF.

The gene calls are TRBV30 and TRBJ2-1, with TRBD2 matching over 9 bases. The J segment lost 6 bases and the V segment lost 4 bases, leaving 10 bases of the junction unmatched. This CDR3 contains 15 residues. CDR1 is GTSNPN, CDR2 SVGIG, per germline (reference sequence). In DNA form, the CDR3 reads TGTGCCTGGACCCCCTTAGCGGGGGCCCCCAATGAGCAGTTCTTC. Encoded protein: CAWTPLAGAPNEQFF.

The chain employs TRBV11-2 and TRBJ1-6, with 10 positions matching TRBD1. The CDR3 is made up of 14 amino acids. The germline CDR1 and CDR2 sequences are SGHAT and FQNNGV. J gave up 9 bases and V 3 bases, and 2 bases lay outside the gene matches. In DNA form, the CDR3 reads TGTGCCAGCAGCTTGGGACAGGGGACTTCACCCCTCCACTTT. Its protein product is CASSLGQGTSPLHF.

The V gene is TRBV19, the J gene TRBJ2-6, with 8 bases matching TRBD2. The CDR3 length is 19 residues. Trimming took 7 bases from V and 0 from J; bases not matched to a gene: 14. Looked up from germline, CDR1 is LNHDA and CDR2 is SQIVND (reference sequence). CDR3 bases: TGTGCCAGTAAACCAGCGGGGGCCCGAAGTCACTCTGGGGCCAACGTCCTGACTTTC. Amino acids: CASKPAGARSHSGANVLTF.

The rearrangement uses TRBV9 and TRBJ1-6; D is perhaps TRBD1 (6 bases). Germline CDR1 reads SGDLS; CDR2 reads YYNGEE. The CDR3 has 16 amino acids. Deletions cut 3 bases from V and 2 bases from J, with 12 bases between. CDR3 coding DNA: TGTGCCAGCAGCGGTAGGGGGAACGCCTATAATTCACCCCTCCACTTT. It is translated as CASSGRGNAYNSPLHF.

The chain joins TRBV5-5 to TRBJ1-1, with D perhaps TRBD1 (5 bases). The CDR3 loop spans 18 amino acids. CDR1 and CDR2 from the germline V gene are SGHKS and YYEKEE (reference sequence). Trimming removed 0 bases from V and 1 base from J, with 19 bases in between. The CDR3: CASSLASGYGIRNTEAFF. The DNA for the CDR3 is TGTGCCAGCAGCTTGGCGTCAGGGTATGGTATAAGGAACACTGAAGCTTTCTTT.

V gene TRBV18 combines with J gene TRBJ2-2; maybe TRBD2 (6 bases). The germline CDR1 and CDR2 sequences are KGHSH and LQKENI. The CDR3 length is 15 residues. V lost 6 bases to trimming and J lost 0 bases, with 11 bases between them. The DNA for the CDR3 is TGTGCCAGCTCCCCGGGACTTACGAACACCGGGGAGCTGTTTTTT. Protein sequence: CASSPGLTNTGELFF.

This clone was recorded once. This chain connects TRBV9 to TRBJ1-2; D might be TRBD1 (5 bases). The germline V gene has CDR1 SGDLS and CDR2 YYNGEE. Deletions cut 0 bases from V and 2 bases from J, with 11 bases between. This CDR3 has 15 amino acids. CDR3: CASSVDPGSNYGYTF. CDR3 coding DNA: TGTGCCAGCAGCGTAGATCCAGGGTCCAACTATGGCTACACCTTC.

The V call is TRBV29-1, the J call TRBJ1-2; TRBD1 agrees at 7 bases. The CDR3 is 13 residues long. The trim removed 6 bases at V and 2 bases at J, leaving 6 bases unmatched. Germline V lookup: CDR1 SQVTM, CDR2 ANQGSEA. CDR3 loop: CSVAGTANYGYTF. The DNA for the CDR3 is TGCAGCGTGGCGGGGACAGCCAACTATGGCTACACCTTC.

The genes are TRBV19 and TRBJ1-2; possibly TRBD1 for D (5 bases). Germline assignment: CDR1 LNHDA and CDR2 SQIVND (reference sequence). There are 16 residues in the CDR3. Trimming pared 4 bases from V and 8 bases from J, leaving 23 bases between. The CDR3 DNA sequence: TGTGCCAGTAGTACACGCCCCGGGGGGACCGGAGGGGGCTACACCTTC. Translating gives CASSTRPGGTGGGYTF.